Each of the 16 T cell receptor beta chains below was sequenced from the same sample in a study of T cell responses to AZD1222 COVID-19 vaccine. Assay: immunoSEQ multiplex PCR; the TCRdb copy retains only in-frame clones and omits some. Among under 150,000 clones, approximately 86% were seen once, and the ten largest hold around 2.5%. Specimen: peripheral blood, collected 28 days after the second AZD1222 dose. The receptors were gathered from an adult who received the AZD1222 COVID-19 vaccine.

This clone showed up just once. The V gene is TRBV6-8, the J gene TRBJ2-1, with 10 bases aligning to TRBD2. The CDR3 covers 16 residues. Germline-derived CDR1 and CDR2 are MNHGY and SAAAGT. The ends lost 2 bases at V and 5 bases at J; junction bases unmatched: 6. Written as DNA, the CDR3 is TGTGCCAGCAGTTACAGAATAGCGGGGGGCAACAATGAGCAGTTCTTC. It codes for CASSYRIAGGNNEQFF.

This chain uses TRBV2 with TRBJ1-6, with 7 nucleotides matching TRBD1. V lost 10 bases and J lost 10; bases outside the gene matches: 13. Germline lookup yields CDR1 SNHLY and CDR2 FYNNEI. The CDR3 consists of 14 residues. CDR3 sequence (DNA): TGTGCCACCCAGACAGGGCTCAACGGGTCACCCCTCCACTTT. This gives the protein CATQTGLNGSPLHF.

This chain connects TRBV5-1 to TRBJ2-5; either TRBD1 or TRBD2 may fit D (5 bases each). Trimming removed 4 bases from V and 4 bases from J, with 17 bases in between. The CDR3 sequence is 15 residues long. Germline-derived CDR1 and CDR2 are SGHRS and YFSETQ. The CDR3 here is CASSPEGGGGETQYF. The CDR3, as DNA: TGCGCCAGCAGCCCTGAGGGCGGTGGGGGAGAGACCCAGTACTTC. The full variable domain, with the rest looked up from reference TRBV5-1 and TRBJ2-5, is KAGVTQTPRYLIKTRGQQVTLSCSPISGHRSVSWYQQTPGQGLQFLFEYFSETQRNKGNFPGRFSGRQFSNSRSEMNVSTLELGDSALYLCASSPEGGGGETQYFGPGTRLLVL.

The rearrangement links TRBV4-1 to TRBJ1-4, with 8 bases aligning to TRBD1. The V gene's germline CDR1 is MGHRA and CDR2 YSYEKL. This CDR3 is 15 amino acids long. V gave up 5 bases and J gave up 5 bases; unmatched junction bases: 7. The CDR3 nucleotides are TGCGCCAGCAGCGAACCGGGACAGGCAAATGAAAAACTGTTTTTT. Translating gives CASSEPGQANEKLFF.

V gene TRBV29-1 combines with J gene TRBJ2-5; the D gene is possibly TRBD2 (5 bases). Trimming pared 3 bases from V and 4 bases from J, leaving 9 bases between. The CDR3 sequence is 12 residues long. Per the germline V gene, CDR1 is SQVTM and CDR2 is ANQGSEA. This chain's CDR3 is CSVDEGGETQYF. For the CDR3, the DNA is TGCAGCGTTGATGAGGGTGGAGAGACCCAGTACTTC.

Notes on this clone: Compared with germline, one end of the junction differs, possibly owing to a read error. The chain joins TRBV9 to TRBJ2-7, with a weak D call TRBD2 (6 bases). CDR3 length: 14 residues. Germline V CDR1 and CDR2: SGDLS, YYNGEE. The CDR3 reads CASSVGGVGGFKNF. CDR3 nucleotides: TGTGCCAGCAGCGTAGGAGGCGTGGGGGGTTTTAAAAACTTC.

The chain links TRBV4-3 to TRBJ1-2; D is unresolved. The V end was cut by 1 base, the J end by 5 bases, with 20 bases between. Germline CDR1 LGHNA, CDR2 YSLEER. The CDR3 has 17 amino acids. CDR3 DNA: TGCGCCAGCAGCCAAGCGATTGGAGGGAGTGAAGGATATGGCTACACCTTC. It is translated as CASSQAIGGSEGYGYTF.

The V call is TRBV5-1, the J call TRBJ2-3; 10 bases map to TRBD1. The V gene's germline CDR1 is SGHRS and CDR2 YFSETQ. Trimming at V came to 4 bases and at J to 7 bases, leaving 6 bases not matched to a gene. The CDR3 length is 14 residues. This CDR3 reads CASSVRQGANTQYF. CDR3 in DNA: TGCGCCAGCAGCGTGAGACAGGGGGCGAATACGCAGTATTTT.

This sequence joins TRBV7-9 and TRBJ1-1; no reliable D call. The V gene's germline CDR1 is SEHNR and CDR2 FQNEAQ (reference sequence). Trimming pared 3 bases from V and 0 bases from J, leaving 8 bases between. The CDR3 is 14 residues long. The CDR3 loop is CASSFGSVNTEAFF. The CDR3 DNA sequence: TGTGCCAGCAGCTTTGGGTCCGTGAACACTGAAGCTTTCTTT.

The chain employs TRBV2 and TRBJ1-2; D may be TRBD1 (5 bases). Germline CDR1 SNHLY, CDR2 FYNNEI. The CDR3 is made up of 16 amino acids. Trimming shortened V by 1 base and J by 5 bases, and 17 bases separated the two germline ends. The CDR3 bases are TGTGCCAGCAGTGAAGGAGGAGAGGGGATAGCATATGGCTACACCTTC. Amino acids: CASSEGGEGIAYGYTF.

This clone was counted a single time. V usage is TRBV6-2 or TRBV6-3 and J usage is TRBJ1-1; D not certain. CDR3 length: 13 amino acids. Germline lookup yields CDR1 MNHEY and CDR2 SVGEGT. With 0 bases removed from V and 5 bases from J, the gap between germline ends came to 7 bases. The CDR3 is CASSYSKRTEAFF. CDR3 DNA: TGTGCCAGCAGTTACTCGAAGCGGACTGAAGCTTTCTTT.

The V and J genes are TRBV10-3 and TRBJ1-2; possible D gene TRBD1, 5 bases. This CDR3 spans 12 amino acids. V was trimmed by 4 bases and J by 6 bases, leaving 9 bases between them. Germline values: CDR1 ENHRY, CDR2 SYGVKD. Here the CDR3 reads CAISAGLDGYTF. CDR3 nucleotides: TGTGCCATCAGTGCAGGGTTGGATGGCTACACCTTC.

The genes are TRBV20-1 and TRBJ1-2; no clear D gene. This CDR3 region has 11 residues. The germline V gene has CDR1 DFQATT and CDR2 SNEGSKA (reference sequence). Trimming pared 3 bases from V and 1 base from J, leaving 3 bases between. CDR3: CSARHNYGYTF. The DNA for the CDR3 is TGCAGTGCTAGGCATAACTATGGCTACACCTTC.

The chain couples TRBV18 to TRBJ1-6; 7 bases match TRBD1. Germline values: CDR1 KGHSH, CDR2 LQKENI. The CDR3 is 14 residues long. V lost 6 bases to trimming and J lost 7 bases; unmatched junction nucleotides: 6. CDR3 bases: TGTGCCAGCTCGCGTACAGGGGACAATTCACCCCTCCACTTT. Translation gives CASSRTGDNSPLHF.

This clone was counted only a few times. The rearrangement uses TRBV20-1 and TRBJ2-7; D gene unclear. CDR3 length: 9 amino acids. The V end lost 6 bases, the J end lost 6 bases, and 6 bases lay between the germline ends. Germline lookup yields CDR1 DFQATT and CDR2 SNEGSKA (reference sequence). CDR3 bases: TGCAGTGCCCCGGGCGAGCAGTACTTC. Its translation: CSAPGEQYF.

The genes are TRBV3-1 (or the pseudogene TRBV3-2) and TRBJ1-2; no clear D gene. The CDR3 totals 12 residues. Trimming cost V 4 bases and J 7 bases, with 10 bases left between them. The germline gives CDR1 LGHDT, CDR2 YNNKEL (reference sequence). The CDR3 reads CASSRIDGGYTF. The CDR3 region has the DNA TGTGCCAGCAGCCGGATTGACGGTGGCTACACCTTC.